This entry features one T cell receptor beta chain sequence. Its antigen is unidentified. The CDR3 has 15 amino acids. Germline V gene sequence: CDR1 KGHDR, CDR2 SFDVKD. The entry originates in a study of post-analysis software for immune sequencing data. Study-level results: Comparison of patients with controls showed roughly five TRBV segments more frequent in patients, TRBV5-6, TRBV5-1 and TRBV20-1 among them.

Prepared TCR beta cDNA libraries contained unique molecular identifiers. One entry per CDR3 protein results from TCRdb running MiXCR on the PCR reads. The sample yields roughly 650,000 distinct CDR3 sequences, roughly three fifths seen once. The specimen was blood. The rearrangement links TRBV24-1 to TRBJ2-5, with no clear D. Near its end, the DNA agrees better with TRBJ2-7, so the J call may be wrong. The sequence came from a girl aged 2-9 years with multiple sclerosis. CDR3 sequence reads: CATSDLSRQSYEQYF. The DNA for the CDR3 is TGTGCCACCAGTGATTTGAGTCGTCAAAGCTACGAGCAGTACTTC.